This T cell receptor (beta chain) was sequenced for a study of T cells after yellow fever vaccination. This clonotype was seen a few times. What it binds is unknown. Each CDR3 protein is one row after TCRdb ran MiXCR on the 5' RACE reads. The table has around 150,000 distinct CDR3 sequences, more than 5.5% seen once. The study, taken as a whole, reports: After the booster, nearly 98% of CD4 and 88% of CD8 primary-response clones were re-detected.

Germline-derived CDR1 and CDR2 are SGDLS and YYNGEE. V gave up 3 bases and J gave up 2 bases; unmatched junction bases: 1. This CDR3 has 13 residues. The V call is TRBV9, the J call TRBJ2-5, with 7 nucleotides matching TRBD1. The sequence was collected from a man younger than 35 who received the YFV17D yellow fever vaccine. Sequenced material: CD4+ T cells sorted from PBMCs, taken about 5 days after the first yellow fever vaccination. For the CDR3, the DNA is TGTGCCAGCAGCGCGGGACAGCAAGAGACCCAGTACTTC. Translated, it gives CASSAGQQETQYF.